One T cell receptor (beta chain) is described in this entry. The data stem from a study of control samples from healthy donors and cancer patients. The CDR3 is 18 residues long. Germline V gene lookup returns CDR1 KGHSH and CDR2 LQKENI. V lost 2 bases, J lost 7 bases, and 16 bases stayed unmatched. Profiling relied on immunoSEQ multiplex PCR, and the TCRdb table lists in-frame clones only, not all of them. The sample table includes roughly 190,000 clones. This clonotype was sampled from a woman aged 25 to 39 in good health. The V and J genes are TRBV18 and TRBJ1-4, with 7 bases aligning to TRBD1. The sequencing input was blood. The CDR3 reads CASSPSRDRVSSVEKLFF. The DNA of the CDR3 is TGTGCCAGCTCACCATCTCGGGACAGAGTATCTTCGGTTGAAAAACTGTTTTTT. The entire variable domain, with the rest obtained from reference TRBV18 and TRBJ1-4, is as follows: NAGVMQNPRHLVRRRGQEARLRCSPMKGHSHVYWYRQLPEEGLKFMVYLQKENIIDESGMPKERFSAEFPKEGPSILRIQQVVRGDSAAYFCASSPSRDRVSSVEKLFFGSGTQLSVL.